This T cell receptor (beta chain) was recovered during a study of stem cell transplantation in POMP-related autoinflammatory disease. Study-wide context: Impaired MHC class I-dependent CD8+ differentiation was hypothesized from defective thymoproteasomes. The study's findings and limits: Unique TRB V-J gene pairings were limited in number in patients with PRAID. PRAID patients trended toward lower TRB diversity and higher clonality in all analyzed T-cell subsets.

PRAID featured prominent immunodeficiency. The V gene end was trimmed by 6 bases and the J gene end by 6 bases; junction bases not matched to a gene: 12. The CDR3 length is 16 residues. The germline gives CDR1 SNHLY, CDR2 FYNNEI. As concerns this clone: The target antigen is unknown.

The method was immunoSEQ multiplex PCR; TCRdb's version includes in-frame clones alone and lacks a portion of them. The sample contains some 8,300 clones, 90% to 95% of which appear only once. V usage is TRBV2 and J usage is TRBJ2-3, with TRBD2 identical over 10 bases. The source of this sequence is a human donor with POMP-related autoinflammation and immune dysregulation (PRAID). The material was CD8+ T cells from PBMCs, obtained before stem cell transplantation. CDR3 sequence: CASSHWLAGAKDTQYF. The CDR3 coding sequence is TGTGCCAGCAGCCACTGGCTAGCGGGGGCCAAGGATACGCAGTATTTT.